Each of the 16 T cell receptor beta chains below was sequenced from the same sample in a study of T-cell memory formation after mild COVID-19. TCRdb reanalysed the 5' RACE reads using MiXCR and keeps one entry per CDR3 protein. The sample carries about 44,000 distinct CDR3 sequences, over 6.5% recorded once. The sequenced sample consisted of PBMCs or a T cell subset sorted from them (not recorded which). The receptors come from an adult who had mild COVID-19 (a few samples of this study predate the infection). Cell type and time point are not known.

This clonotype occurred a few times. This chain connects TRBV6-2 or TRBV6-3 to TRBJ1-1; TRBD1 agrees at 7 bases. Germline assignment: CDR1 MNHEY and CDR2 SVGEGT. Trimming removed 2 bases from V and 9 bases from J; junction bases left unmatched: 3. CDR3 length equals 12 residues. The CDR3 loop reads CASSYGDSQAFF. Written as DNA, the CDR3 is TGTGCCAGCAGTTACGGGGACAGCCAAGCTTTCTTT.

In its sample, this clonotype was seen many times. The genes are TRBV4-2 and TRBJ2-2, with TRBD2 identical over 7 bases. Germline V gene sequence: CDR1 LGHNA, CDR2 YNFKEQ. With V trimmed by 3 bases and J by 2 bases, 3 bases remained unmatched. The length of the CDR3 is 15 residues. The CDR3 loop reads CASSQGDYNTGELFF. CDR3 in DNA: TGTGCCAGCAGCCAGGGGGACTACAACACCGGGGAGCTGTTTTTT.

This clonotype was found many times. The chain combines TRBV5-1 with TRBJ2-2; maybe TRBD2 (5 bases). The germline V and J ends were trimmed by 0 bases and 5 bases, with 5 bases remaining between them. Germline CDR1 is SGHRS and CDR2 is YFSETQ. The CDR3 runs to 13 residues. CDR3 DNA: TGCGCCAGCAGCTTGGGAGGGACCGGGGAGCTGTTTTTT. This translates into CASSLGGTGELFF.

The chain recombines TRBV27 with TRBJ1-1; the D is unclear. CDR3 length: 13 residues. Per the germline V gene, CDR1 is MNHEY and CDR2 is SMNVEV (reference sequence). The V end was cut by 2 bases, the J end by 5 bases, with 9 bases between. DNA of the CDR3: TGTGCCAGCAGTTTAACGCGGAATACTGAAGCTTTCTTT. Translated: CASSLTRNTEAFF.

The rearrangement uses TRBV12-3 or TRBV12-4 and TRBJ2-7, with 12 nucleotides matching TRBD2. The V and J ends lost 5 bases and 7 bases, in that order; junction bases with no gene match: 6. CDR3 length: 14 amino acids. The CDR3 reads CASSASGRVREQYF. As DNA, the CDR3 is TGTGCCAGCAGTGCTAGCGGGAGGGTGAGGGAGCAGTACTTC.

This clonotype was seen a handful of times. V is TRBV27 and J is TRBJ1-2, with TRBD1 matching 10 bases. V lost 6 bases and J lost 6; bases outside the gene matches: 4. Germline V CDR1 and CDR2: MNHEY, SMNVEV (reference sequence). The CDR3 sequence is 13 residues long. CDR3 nucleotide sequence: TGTGCCAGCAGGTACGGGACAGGGGATGGCTACACCTTC. Amino acid sequence: CASRYGTGDGYTF.

This clonotype was detected ten times or more. The V call is TRBV3-1, the J call TRBJ2-5, with 10 bases identical to TRBD2. The germline V gene encodes CDR1 LGHDT and CDR2 YNNKEL (reference sequence). The CDR3 sequence is 16 residues long. The J segment lost 4 bases and the V segment lost 5 bases, leaving 10 bases of the junction unmatched. The CDR3 DNA reads TGTGCCAGCAGCACCCGCGGAGCGGGGGGGCGAGAGACCCAGTACTTC. As protein: CASSTRGAGGRETQYF.

In this sample, this clonotype turned up many times. The chain recombines TRBV7-6 with TRBJ2-2, with 8 bases lining up with TRBD2. The ends lost 6 bases at V and 7 bases at J; junction bases unmatched: 10. CDR1 SGHVS and CDR2 FNYEAQ come from the germline V gene. The CDR3 has 15 amino acids. The CDR3: CASSVLSGKVGELFF. In DNA, the CDR3 is TGTGCCAGCAGTGTACTTAGCGGGAAGGTCGGGGAGCTGTTTTTT.

This clonotype was counted at least ten times. The gene calls are TRBV5-1 and TRBJ2-7; D may be TRBD1 (5 bases). Germline V lookup: CDR1 SGHRS, CDR2 YFSETQ. The CDR3 runs 12 residues. V shed 2 bases and J shed 3 bases, with 6 bases lying between them. The CDR3 nucleotides read TGCGCCAGCAGCTTCCAGGGCTACGAGCAGTACTTC. It encodes CASSFQGYEQYF. Supplemented by reference TRBV5-1 and TRBJ2-7, the full variable domain reads KAGVTQTPRYLIKTRGQQVTLSCSPISGHRSVSWYQQTPGQGLQFLFEYFSETQRNKGNFPGRFSGRQFSNSRSEMNVSTLELGDSALYLCASSFQGYEQYFGPGTRLTVT.

CDR3: CASRVAGFTDTQYF. Here the CDR3 DNA reads TGTGCCAGCAGGGTAGCGGGATTCACAGATACGCAGTATTTT. V gene TRBV2 combines with J gene TRBJ2-3; 8 bases match TRBD2. This CDR3 comprises 14 residues. Germline values: CDR1 SNHLY, CDR2 FYNNEI. The V and J ends lost 6 bases and 2 bases, in that order; junction bases with no gene match: 4.

This clonotype was detected only a few times. This chain links TRBV18 with TRBJ1-1, with 8 bases fitting TRBD1. The CDR3 extends over 17 amino acids. Germline CDR1 is KGHSH and CDR2 is LQKENI. Germline trimming cut 3 bases from V and 2 bases from J; bases unmatched to any gene: 11. The CDR3, as DNA: TGTGCCAGCTCACCGCGGCAGGCAGGGGGCATCAACACTGAAGCTTTCTTT. Amino acid sequence: CASSPRQAGGINTEAFF.

This clonotype showed up many times. The chain uses TRBV5-1 and TRBJ2-2; no clear D gene. Trimming stripped 0 bases from V and 3 bases from J, with 9 bases between. Germline CDR1 and CDR2: SGHRS and YFSETQ. The CDR3 extends over 15 amino acids. CDR3: CASSLVPRYTGELFF. For the CDR3, the DNA is TGCGCCAGCAGCTTGGTTCCGCGTTACACCGGGGAGCTGTTTTTT.

There are many counts of this clonotype. The chain links TRBV4-2 to TRBJ1-2, with 9 nucleotides matching TRBD1. The junction had 10 bases not matched to a gene; V was cut back by 3 bases and J by 8 bases. Germline CDR1 and CDR2: LGHNA and YNFKEQ. The CDR3 consists of 15 residues. The CDR3 DNA is TGTGCCAGCAGCCAGCAACAGGGGGCGATTGAAGGCTACACCTTC. Translation gives CASSQQQGAIEGYTF.

This clonotype was recorded at least ten times. The chain has TRBV7-2 and TRBJ2-3, with TRBD2 matching over 7 bases. The junction had 8 bases not matched to a gene; V was cut back by 1 base and J by 1 base. Looked up from germline, CDR1 is SGHTA and CDR2 is FQGNSA. The CDR3 totals 17 residues. In DNA form, the CDR3 reads TGTGCCAGCAGCTTAGGATCGGCGGGGAGGGGCACAGATACGCAGTATTTT. Amino acids: CASSLGSAGRGTDTQYF.

This clonotype was observed many times. The chain carries TRBV7-3 and TRBJ2-7; D might be TRBD2 (6 bases). CDR1 SGHTA and CDR2 FQGTGA come from the germline V gene. The CDR3 is made up of 14 amino acids. With 2 bases removed from V and 2 bases from J, the gap between germline ends came to 10 bases. The CDR3 protein is CASSLGGKTYEQYF. The CDR3 coding sequence is TGTGCCAGCAGCTTAGGGGGGAAAACCTACGAGCAGTACTTC.

The chain joins TRBV5-6 to TRBJ2-7; perhaps TRBD1 as D (5 bases). The CDR3 runs 15 residues. Germline-derived CDR1 and CDR2 are SGHDT and YYEEEE. Between the trimmed V and J ends, which lost 2 bases and 0 bases, there was a span of 12 bases. CDR3 nucleotides: TGTGCCAGCAGCTTACCGACAGTGAGCTCCTACGAGCAGTACTTC. Amino acids: CASSLPTVSSYEQYF. Based on the CDR3 plus reference TRBV5-6 and TRBJ2-7, the full variable domain is DAGVTQSPTHLIKTRGQQVTLRCSPKSGHDTVSWYQQALGQGPQFIFQYYEEEERQRGNFPDRFSGHQFPNYSSELNVNALLLGDSALYLCASSLPTVSSYEQYFGPGTRLTVT.